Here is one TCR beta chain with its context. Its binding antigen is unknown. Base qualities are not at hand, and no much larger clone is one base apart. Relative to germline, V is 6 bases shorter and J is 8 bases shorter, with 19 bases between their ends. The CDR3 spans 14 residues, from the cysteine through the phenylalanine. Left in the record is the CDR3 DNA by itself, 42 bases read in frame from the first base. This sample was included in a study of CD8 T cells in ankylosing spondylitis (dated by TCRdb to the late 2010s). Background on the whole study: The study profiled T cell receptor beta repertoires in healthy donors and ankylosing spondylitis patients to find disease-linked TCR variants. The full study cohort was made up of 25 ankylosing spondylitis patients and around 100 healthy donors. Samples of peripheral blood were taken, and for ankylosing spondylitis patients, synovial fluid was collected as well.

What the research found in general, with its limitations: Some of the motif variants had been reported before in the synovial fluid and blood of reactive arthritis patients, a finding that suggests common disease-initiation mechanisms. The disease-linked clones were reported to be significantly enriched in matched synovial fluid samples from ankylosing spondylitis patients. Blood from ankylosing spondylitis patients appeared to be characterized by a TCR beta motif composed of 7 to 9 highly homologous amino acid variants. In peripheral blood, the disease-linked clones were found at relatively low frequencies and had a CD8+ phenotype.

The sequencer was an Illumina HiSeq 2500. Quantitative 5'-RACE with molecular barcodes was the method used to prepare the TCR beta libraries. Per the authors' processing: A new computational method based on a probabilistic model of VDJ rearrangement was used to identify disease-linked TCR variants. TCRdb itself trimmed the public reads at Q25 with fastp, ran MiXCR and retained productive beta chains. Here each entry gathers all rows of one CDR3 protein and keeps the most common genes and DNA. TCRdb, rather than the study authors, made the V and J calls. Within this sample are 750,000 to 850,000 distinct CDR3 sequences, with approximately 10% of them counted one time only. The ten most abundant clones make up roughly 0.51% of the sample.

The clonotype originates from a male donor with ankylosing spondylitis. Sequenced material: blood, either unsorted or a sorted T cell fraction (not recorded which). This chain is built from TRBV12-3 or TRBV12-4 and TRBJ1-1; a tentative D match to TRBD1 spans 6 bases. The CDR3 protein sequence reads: CASSPGTQGGEAFF. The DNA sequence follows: TGTGCCAGCAGCCCCGGGACACAGGGAGGGGAAGCTTTCTTT.